This T cell receptor beta chain appears in the sequencing data of a study of beta chain features in type 1 diabetes. Study details: Age, gender and cell yields were similar between patients and healthy donors.

Study-level points and caveats: The naive, central memory and Treg TCRB repertoires of patients appeared to be more similar to one another than those of healthy donors.

Expressed TCRB transcripts were sequenced because the entire RNA isolate underwent reverse transcription. Repertoires were generated with immunoSEQ multiplex PCR, while TCRdb's copy carries only in-frame clones and drops some. Of about 150,000 clones listed, around a tenth were seen once; the top ten hold approximately 0.68%. J lost 6 bases, V lost 4 bases, and 6 bases had no gene match. The germline gives CDR1 MNHNY, CDR2 SVGAGI (reference sequence). There are 14 residues in the CDR3. Comments on this clone: Its antigen remains unidentified.

The rearrangement joins TRBV6-6 to TRBJ1-5, with 7 bases lining up with TRBD1. The TCR comes from a man younger than 30 in good health. The source material was central memory CD4+ T cells from blood. The CDR3 DNA reads as TGTGCCAGCAGTTCCCACAGGGGACGTCAGCCCCAGCATTTT. Its protein is CASSSHRGRQPQHF.